This T cell receptor beta chain was captured in a study of blood T cell repertoires in COVID-19. Study information: Donors in the United States, Italy and Spain gave samples during acute or convalescent COVID-19.

Data came from immunoSEQ multiplex PCR; TCRdb stores just in-frame clones and leaves some out. The top ten hold around 4.5% of the sample, which has roughly 77,000 clones, around 90% seen once. Trimming cost V 3 bases and J 3 bases; bases outside gene matches: 4. CDR1 is WNHNN and CDR2 is SYGVQD in the germline V gene (reference sequence). The CDR3 is made up of 15 amino acids. The sequencing input was peripheral blood. The receptor's source is a man aged 50 or older with active COVID-19. The chain uses TRBV10-1 and TRBJ2-1; 8 bases match TRBD2. CDR3 DNA: TGCGCCAGCAGTGATATCCTAGCGGGCTACAATGAGCAGTTCTTC. Its translation is CASSDILAGYNEQFF.